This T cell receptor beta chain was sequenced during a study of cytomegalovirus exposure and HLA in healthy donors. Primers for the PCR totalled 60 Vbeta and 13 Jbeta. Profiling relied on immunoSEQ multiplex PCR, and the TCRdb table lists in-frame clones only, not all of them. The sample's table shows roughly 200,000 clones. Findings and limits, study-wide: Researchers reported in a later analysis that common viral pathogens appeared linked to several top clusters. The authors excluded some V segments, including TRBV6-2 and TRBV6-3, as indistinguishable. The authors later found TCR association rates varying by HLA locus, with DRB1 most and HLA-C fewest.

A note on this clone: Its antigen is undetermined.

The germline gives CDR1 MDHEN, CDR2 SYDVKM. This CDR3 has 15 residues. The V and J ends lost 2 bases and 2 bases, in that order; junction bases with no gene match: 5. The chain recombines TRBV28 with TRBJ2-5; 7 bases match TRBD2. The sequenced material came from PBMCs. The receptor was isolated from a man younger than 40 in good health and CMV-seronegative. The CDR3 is CASSLIGTMQETQYF. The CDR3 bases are TGTGCCAGCAGTTTAATTGGGACTATGCAAGAGACCCAGTACTTC. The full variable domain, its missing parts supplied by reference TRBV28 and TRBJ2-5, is DVKVTQSSRYLVKRTGEKVFLECVQDMDHENMFWYRQDPGLGLRLIYFSYDVKMKEKGDIPEGYSVSREKKERFSLILESASTNQTSMYLCASSLIGTMQETQYFGPGTRLLVL.